The clone carrying this T cell receptor (beta chain) has only one observation. Its antigen remains unknown. Germline loops: CDR1 MNHNS, CDR2 SASEGT. The CDR3 runs 16 residues. The germline V and J ends were trimmed by 1 base and 2 bases, with 12 bases remaining between them. The data stem from a study of long-term antiretroviral therapy in people with HIV. Overall study results and limits: The repertoire was dominated at all time points by clones expanded before ART. Repertoires in HIV (unlike those of controls) had narrower CDR3 length ranges. Information pertaining to ART adherence, viral resistance or therapeutic modifications was not obtained.

They ran version v3.0 of the immunoSEQ assay at survey level. The data were produced by immunoSEQ multiplex PCR, yet TCRdb's version contains in-frame clones alone and is incomplete. The sample lists about 25,000 clones; roughly 78% were seen once. J is TRBJ1-3 and V is TRBV6-1; D is perhaps TRBD1 (5 bases). The sequence came from a woman in her forties with HIV. The sample here was unsorted PBMCs, taken 1.2 years after starting antiretroviral therapy. The CDR3 DNA reads TGTGCCAGCAGTGAAGTGGGGGGTGGACCTGGAAACACCATATATTTT. Amino acid sequence: CASSEVGGGPGNTIYF.